Each of the 20 T cell receptor beta chains below was sequenced from the same sample in a study of CD8 T cells in Susac syndrome. It was with random hexamers that 0.5 to 1 ug RNA was reverse transcribed. One entry per CDR3 protein results from TCRdb running MiXCR on the immunoSEQ multiplex PCR reads. In the table there are 170,000 or so distinct CDR3 sequences, 94% of which are singletons. The sequenced sample consisted of CD4+ T cells from PBMCs. These TCRs come from a human donor with Susac syndrome.

This chain uses TRBV9 with TRBJ1-3; maybe TRBD1 (5 bases). Trimming took off 5 bases at V and 0 bases at J, with 9 bases between the two ends. This CDR3 contains 14 residues. Germline loops: CDR1 SGDLS, CDR2 YYNGEE. This CDR3 reads CASRDTSSGNTIYF. The CDR3 DNA follows: TGTGCCAGCAGGGACACGAGCTCTGGAAACACCATATATTTT.

The table lists this clonotype with a count of one. This chain joins TRBV20-1 and TRBJ1-2, with D possibly TRBD1 on 5 matching bases. Germline CDR1 and CDR2: DFQATT and SNEGSKA (reference sequence). The CDR3 runs to 13 residues. The V end was cut by 6 bases, the J end by 1 base, with 12 bases between. CDR3 in amino acids: CSARPQGNYGYTF. The CDR3 DNA follows: TGCAGTGCGCGCCCTCAGGGTAACTATGGCTACACCTTC.

The chain links TRBV7-6 to TRBJ1-4; D gene unclear. The germline V gene encodes CDR1 SGHVS and CDR2 FNYEAQ. V was clipped by 1 base and J by 8 bases, with 8 bases between them. The CDR3 loop spans 13 amino acids. CDR3: CASSLDEREKLFF. CDR3 sequence (DNA): TGTGCCAGCAGCTTAGACGAAAGGGAAAAACTGTTTTTT.

J is TRBJ1-1 and V is TRBV5-1; TRBD1 aligns across 7 bases. The CDR3 is 14 residues long. The junction had 8 bases not matched to a gene; V was cut back by 5 bases and J by 4 bases. Looked up from germline, CDR1 is SGHRS and CDR2 is YFSETQ. The CDR3 nucleotides are TGCGCCAGCAGGCGAACAGGGGATGGCACTGAAGCTTTCTTT. This gives the protein CASRRTGDGTEAFF. The full variable domain, rest sourced from reference TRBV5-1 and TRBJ1-1, is KAGVTQTPRYLIKTRGQQVTLSCSPISGHRSVSWYQQTPGQGLQFLFEYFSETQRNKGNFPGRFSGRQFSNSRSEMNVSTLELGDSALYLCASRRTGDGTEAFFGQGTRLTVV.

CDR3 in DNA: TGTGCCAGCAGCCCAAGGGGAGGTGGCTACACCTTC. Translated: CASSPRGGGYTF. This chain links TRBV7-6 with TRBJ1-2, with D tentatively TRBD1 (5 bases). CDR3 length equals 12 residues. The germline V and J ends were trimmed by 5 bases and 7 bases, with 11 bases remaining between them. Germline-derived CDR1 and CDR2 are SGHVS and FNYEAQ. Variable domain in full (rest from reference TRBV7-6 and TRBJ1-2): GAGVSQSPRYKVTKRGQDVALRCDPISGHVSLYWYRQALGQGPEFLTYFNYEAQQDKSGLPNDRFSAERPEGSISTLTIQRTEQRDSAMYRCASSPRGGGYTFGSGTRLTVV.

This chain's CDR3 is CASRPGTGVSPLHF. DNA of the CDR3: TGTGCCAGCAGGCCCGGGACAGGGGTGTCACCCCTCCACTTT. The chain combines TRBV6-5 with TRBJ1-6; TRBD1 matches at 10 bases. CDR1 MNHEY and CDR2 SVGAGI come from the germline V gene. CDR3 length: 14 residues. J gave up 10 bases and V 6 bases, and 6 bases lay outside the gene matches.

This clonotype was detected only once. CDR3 in amino acids: CASSAGDSYGYTF. The CDR3 DNA follows: TGCGCCAGCAGCGCGGGGGACAGCTATGGCTACACCTTC. This chain connects TRBV5-1 to TRBJ1-2; TRBD1 matches at 7 bases. In germline, CDR1 is SGHRS, CDR2 YFSETQ. The length of the CDR3 is 13 residues. With V trimmed by 4 bases and J by 4 bases, 4 bases remained unmatched.

J is TRBJ1-2 and V is TRBV18; tentative D call: TRBD1 (5 bases). Trimming removed 2 bases from V and 4 bases from J, with 14 bases in between. CDR3 length: 15 residues. Germline V lookup: CDR1 KGHSH, CDR2 LQKENI. The CDR3 protein is CASSPAGRGSYGYTF. For the CDR3, the DNA is TGTGCCAGCTCACCAGCGGGGCGGGGAAGCTATGGCTACACCTTC.

The gene calls are TRBV20-1 and TRBJ1-6, with 11 bases identical to TRBD1. CDR1 and CDR2 (germline): DFQATT, SNEGSKA (reference sequence). The CDR3 length is 15 residues. V lost 3 bases and J lost 7; bases outside the gene matches: 5. CDR3 sequence reads: CSARAGTGGNSPLHF. The CDR3 DNA sequence: TGCAGTGCTAGGGCCGGGACAGGGGGGAATTCACCCCTCCACTTT.

The chain is built from TRBV7-9 and TRBJ1-2; D is ambiguous. The CDR3 contains 15 residues. Looked up from germline, CDR1 is SEHNR and CDR2 is FQNEAQ (reference sequence). Trimming took off 1 base at V and 6 bases at J, with 15 bases between the two ends. CDR3 sequence reads: CASSLGSSPNNGYTF. CDR3 coding DNA: TGTGCCAGCAGCTTAGGATCATCTCCGAACAATGGCTACACCTTC.

V usage is TRBV2 and J usage is TRBJ1-2; possible D gene TRBD1, 5 bases. Germline V gives CDR1 SNHLY, CDR2 FYNNEI. The CDR3 length is 13 residues. Trimming pared 10 bases from V and 11 bases from J, leaving 23 bases between. In DNA form, the CDR3 reads TGTGCCACCACCCGAGGGGCCCCCCAACCTTACACCTTC. Amino acids: CATTRGAPQPYTF.

This clonotype was detected only once. J is TRBJ2-2 and V is TRBV6-1, with 13 bases lining up with TRBD2. Unmatched junction bases numbered 5, after V lost 7 bases and J lost 0 bases. Per germline, CDR1 MNHNS and CDR2 SASEGT. This CDR3 is 17 amino acids long. CDR3 in amino acids: CASKRLAGGSNTGELFF. The CDR3, as DNA: TGTGCCAGCAAGAGACTAGCGGGGGGTTCGAACACCGGGGAGCTGTTTTTT.

The chain recombines TRBV29-1 with TRBJ1-2; D gene unclear. From germline, CDR1 is SQVTM and CDR2 ANQGSEA. This CDR3 spans 12 amino acids. V was shortened by 7 bases and J by 0 bases, with 9 bases between the two germline ends. The CDR3 coding sequence is TGCAGCGCCGGGGTGACTAACTATGGCTACACCTTC. Amino acid sequence: CSAGVTNYGYTF.

The chain combines TRBV5-1 with TRBJ1-2; 9 bases line up with TRBD1. This CDR3 is 13 amino acids long. The germline V gene has CDR1 SGHRS and CDR2 YFSETQ. V trimming: 3 bases; J trimming: 7 bases; junction bases outside the gene matches: 4. The CDR3 here is CASSWDRAFGYTF. Here the CDR3 DNA reads TGCGCCAGCAGCTGGGACAGGGCGTTTGGCTACACCTTC.

The chain employs TRBV18 and TRBJ2-5, with D tentatively TRBD1 (6 bases). Deletions cut 8 bases from V and 0 bases from J, with 13 bases between. CDR1 KGHSH and CDR2 LQKENI come from the germline V gene. The CDR3 sequence is 14 residues long. CDR3 sequence reads: CASTETGHQETQYF. The DNA for the CDR3 is TGTGCCAGCACCGAGACAGGCCACCAAGAGACCCAGTACTTC.

The V call is TRBV11-2, the J call TRBJ2-1; TRBD2 matches 11 bases. V shed 4 bases, J shed 3 bases, and the junction held 5 bases outside the gene matches. The CDR3 has 16 amino acids. Germline V gene lookup returns CDR1 SGHAT and CDR2 FQNNGV. The CDR3 loop is CASSSPGTSGYNEQFF. The CDR3 coding sequence is TGTGCCAGCAGCTCCCCCGGGACTAGCGGCTACAATGAGCAGTTCTTC.

V gene TRBV15 combines with J gene TRBJ2-2; D perhaps matches TRBD2 (6 bases). V lost 3 bases and J 0 bases, leaving 14 bases between the germline ends. This CDR3 comprises 17 residues. Germline V lookup: CDR1 LNHNV, CDR2 YYDKDF (reference sequence). This CDR3 is CATSSRAGGSNTGELFF. CDR3 coding DNA: TGTGCCACCAGCAGCCGGGCAGGAGGGTCGAACACCGGGGAGCTGTTTTTT.

The rearrangement links TRBV5-6 to TRBJ2-3, with D maybe TRBD1 (5 bases). V shed 0 bases and J shed 6 bases, with 11 bases lying between them. The CDR3 spans 14 residues. Germline CDR1 SGHDT, CDR2 YYEEEE. CDR3 nucleotide sequence: TGTGCCAGCAGCTTGGGACAGACCGGGGATACGCAGTATTTT. Its translation is CASSLGQTGDTQYF.

V gene TRBV7-2 combines with J gene TRBJ1-2, with D tentatively TRBD1 (6 bases). CDR3 length: 14 amino acids. The germline V and J ends were trimmed by 1 base and 7 bases, with 13 bases remaining between them. CDR1 and CDR2 (germline): SGHTA, FQGNSA. CDR3 sequence reads: CASSLGTGKGGYTF. Written as DNA, the CDR3 is TGTGCCAGCAGCTTAGGTACAGGGAAGGGTGGCTACACCTTC.

The chain carries TRBV30 and TRBJ2-1; weak D call: TRBD1 (6 bases). The CDR3 length is 13 residues. Germline V gene data show CDR1 as GTSNPN and CDR2 as SVGIG (reference sequence). Trimming stripped 4 bases from V and 7 bases from J, with 14 bases between. The CDR3 here is CAWNRAAVNEQFF. The CDR3 bases are TGTGCCTGGAACAGGGCTGCGGTAAATGAGCAGTTCTTC. The variable domain in full, completed from reference TRBV30 and TRBJ2-1, reads SQTIHQWPATLVQPVGSPLSLECTVEGTSNPNLYWYRQAAGRGLQLLFYSVGIGQISSEVPQNLSASRPQDRQFILSSKKLLLSDSGFYLCAWNRAAVNEQFFGPGTRLTVL.